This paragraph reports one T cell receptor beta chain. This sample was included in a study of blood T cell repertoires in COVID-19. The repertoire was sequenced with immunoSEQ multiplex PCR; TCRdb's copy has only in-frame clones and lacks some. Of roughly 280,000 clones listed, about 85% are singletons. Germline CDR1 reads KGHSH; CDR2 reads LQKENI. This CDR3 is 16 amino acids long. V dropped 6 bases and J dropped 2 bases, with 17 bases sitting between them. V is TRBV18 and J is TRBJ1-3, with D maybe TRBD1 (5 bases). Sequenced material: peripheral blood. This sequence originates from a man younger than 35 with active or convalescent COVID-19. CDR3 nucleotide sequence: TGTGCCAGCTCCCCGACCAGGGATCGCGCTGGAAACACCATATATTTT. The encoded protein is CASSPTRDRAGNTIYF.